This TCR beta chain was retrieved from a study of blood T cell repertoires in COVID-19. Study overall: Resolution of symptoms, clearance, or two negative PCRs was present in recovered Cohort 3 donors. The United States, Italy and Spain supplied acute and convalescent COVID-19 samples.

The CDR3 covers 15 residues. CDR1 is MNHEY, CDR2 SVGAGI, per germline. Trimming left V 6 bases short and J 3 bases short, with 18 bases between. Only in-frame clones appear in the TCRdb table, and some are missing; sequencing was by immunoSEQ multiplex PCR. The sample consists of a few hundred thousand clones, approximately 89% of them appearing once. The study recruited people aged about 18 to 95 years across more than 20 US areas. The study assigned cohorts using participant-reported clinical history. This chain links TRBV6-5 with TRBJ2-7; a weak D match, TRBD2 (6 bases). The sequenced sample consisted of PBMCs or T cells enriched from blood (not recorded which). This receptor was taken from a man aged 40-55 years in a cohort exposed to, infected with or recovered from COVID-19 (not recorded which). This chain's CDR3 is CASSKEGEAFYEQYF. In DNA, the CDR3 is TGTGCCAGCAGCAAGGAGGGAGAGGCCTTCTACGAGCAGTACTTC.